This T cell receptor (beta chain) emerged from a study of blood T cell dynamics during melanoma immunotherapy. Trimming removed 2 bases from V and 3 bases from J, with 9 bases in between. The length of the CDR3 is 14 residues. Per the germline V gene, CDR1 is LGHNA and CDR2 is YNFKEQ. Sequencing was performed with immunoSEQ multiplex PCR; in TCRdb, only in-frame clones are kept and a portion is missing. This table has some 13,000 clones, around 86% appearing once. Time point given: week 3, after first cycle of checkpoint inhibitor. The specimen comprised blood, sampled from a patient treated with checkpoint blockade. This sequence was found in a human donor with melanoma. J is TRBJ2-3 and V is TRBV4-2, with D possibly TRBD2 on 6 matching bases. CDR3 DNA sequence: TGTGCCAGCAGCCAACGGGAGCGGACAGATACGCAGTATTTT. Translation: CASSQRERTDTQYF.